This T cell receptor (beta chain) was identified during a study of T cell repertoires in cytomegalovirus infection. Background on the study: Indications came from public TCR beta signatures; they pointed to CMV infection and to a matching HLA type.

One entry per CDR3 protein, called by TCRdb with MiXCR from the reads. The profile shows some 400,000 distinct CDR3 sequences, 18% of them singletons. The TCR originated in a human donor in good health (CMV status not recorded). Some clones in this sample may be carry-over from other donors' samples. Sequenced: PBMCs.

The CDR3 loop reads CASREYPSNTEAFF. The CDR3 bases are TGTGCCAGCAGGGAATATCCAAGTAACACTGAAGCTTTCTTT. This chain joins TRBV6-5 and TRBJ1-1; D unresolved. Trimming removed 6 bases at V and 2 bases at J, with 13 bases between. Germline CDR1 and CDR2: MNHEY and SVGAGI. This CDR3 has 14 amino acids.